The entry below describes one TCR beta chain. This table comes from immunoSEQ multiplex PCR, and its TCRdb copy is limited to in-frame clones, with some not included. The sample carries about 130,000 clones, approximately 83% recorded once. These data are taken from a study of cytotoxic CD8 clonotypes in ibrutinib-treated CLL. Across the study: The patients, about a dozen relapsed/refractory and around 15 treatment-naive, included about 18 who were IGHV unmutated. Response samples were taken after a median of about 12 months on treatment, range 6 to 36.

The specimen was PBMCs, collected after 24 months of ibrutinib treatment. The origin of this receptor is a human donor with chronic lymphocytic leukemia.

CDR3 loop: CASSSLAGGTYEQYF. The CDR3 region has the DNA TGTGCCAGCAGTTCCCTAGCGGGAGGTACCTACGAGCAGTACTTC. The chain recombines TRBV28 with TRBJ2-7, with TRBD2 matching 11 bases. The CDR3 contains 15 residues. Germline V gene sequence: CDR1 MDHEN, CDR2 SYDVKM. V gave up 4 bases and J gave up 2 bases; unmatched junction bases: 4.